This T cell receptor beta chain derives from a study of blood T cells in healthy people across ages. The donors, all healthy, were Caucasians living in Russia, aged 6 to 90. Each individual donor underwent a draw of ten milliliters of peripheral blood. Then a second PCR, running roughly 7 to 11 cycles, was carried out with a sample-barcoded 5' primer and a J-beta primer mix. TCRdb reanalysed the 5' RACE reads using MiXCR and keeps one entry per CDR3 protein. The sample records 700,000 to 950,000 distinct CDR3 sequences, more than 40% being singletons. Germline CDR1 and CDR2: SGHAT and FQNNGV. The V gene lost 3 bases and the J gene lost 9 bases, with 12 bases spanning the gap. CDR3 length: 14 amino acids.

The chain carries TRBV11-2 and TRBJ1-6, with D possibly being TRBD1 (6 bases). The sequenced sample consisted of blood. This clonotype was obtained from a woman aged 55-70 years in good health. This chain's CDR3 is CASSFHRASSPLHF. The CDR3 DNA reads as TGTGCCAGCAGCTTCCACAGGGCTAGTTCACCCCTCCACTTT. Together with reference TRBV11-2 and TRBJ1-6, the CDR3 gives the full variable domain: EAGVAQSPRYKIIEKRQSVAFWCNPISGHATLYWYQQILGQGPKLLIQFQNNGVVDDSQLPKDRFSAERLKGVDSTLKIQPAKLEDSAVYLCASSFHRASSPLHFGNGTRLTVT.